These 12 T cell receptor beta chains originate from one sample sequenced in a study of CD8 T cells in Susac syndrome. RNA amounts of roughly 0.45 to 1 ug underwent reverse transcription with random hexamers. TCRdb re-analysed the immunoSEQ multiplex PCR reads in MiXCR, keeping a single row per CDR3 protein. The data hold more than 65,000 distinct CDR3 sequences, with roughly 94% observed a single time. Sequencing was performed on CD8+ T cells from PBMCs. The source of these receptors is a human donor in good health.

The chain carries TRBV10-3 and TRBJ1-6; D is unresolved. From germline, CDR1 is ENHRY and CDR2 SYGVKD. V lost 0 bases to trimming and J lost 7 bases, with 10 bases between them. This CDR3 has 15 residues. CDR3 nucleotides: TGTGCCATCAGTGAGTCGAGGCGGGAAAATTCACCCCTCCACTTT. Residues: CAISESRRENSPLHF.

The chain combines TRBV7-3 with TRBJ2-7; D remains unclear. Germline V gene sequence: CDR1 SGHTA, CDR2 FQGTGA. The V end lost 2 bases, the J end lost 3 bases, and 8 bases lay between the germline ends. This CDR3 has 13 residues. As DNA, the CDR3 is TGTGCCAGCAGCTTAGGGTCCCACTACGAGCAGTACTTC. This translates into CASSLGSHYEQYF. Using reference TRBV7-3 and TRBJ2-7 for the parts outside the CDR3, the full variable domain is GAGVSQTPSNKVTEKGKYVELRCDPISGHTALYWYRQSLGQGPEFLIYFQGTGAADDSGLPNDRFFAVRPEGSVSTLKIQRTERGDSAVYLCASSLGSHYEQYFGPGTRLTVT.

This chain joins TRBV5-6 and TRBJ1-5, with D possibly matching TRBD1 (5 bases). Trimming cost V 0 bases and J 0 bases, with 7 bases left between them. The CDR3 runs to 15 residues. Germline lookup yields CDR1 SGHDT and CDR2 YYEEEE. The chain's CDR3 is CASSLGTNSNQPQHF. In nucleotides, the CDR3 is TGTGCCAGCAGCTTGGGGACAAATAGCAATCAGCCCCAGCATTTT.

CDR3 nucleotides: TGTGCCAGCAGCTCCCCTCCGGGGAGGGTAGCAGATACGCAGTATTTT. Translating it yields CASSSPPGRVADTQYF. The V gene is TRBV7-8, the J gene TRBJ2-3, with 7 nucleotides matching TRBD2. The CDR3 extends over 16 amino acids. Losses at the gene ends were 4 bases for V and 4 bases for J; bases not matched to a gene: 11. Germline lookup yields CDR1 SGHVS and CDR2 FQNEAQ. Full variable domain (outside the CDR3, taken from reference TRBV7-8 and TRBJ2-3): GAGVSQSPRYKVAKRGQDVALRCDPISGHVSLFWYQQALGQGPEFLTYFQNEAQLDKSGLPSDRFFAERPEGSVSTLKIQRTQQEDSAVYLCASSSPPGRVADTQYFGPGTRLTVL.

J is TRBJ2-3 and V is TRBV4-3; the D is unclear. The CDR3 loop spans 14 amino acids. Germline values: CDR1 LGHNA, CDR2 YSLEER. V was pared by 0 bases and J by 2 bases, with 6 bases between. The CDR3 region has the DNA TGCGCCAGCAGCCAAGAAGACGACACAGATACGCAGTATTTT. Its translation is CASSQEDDTDTQYF.

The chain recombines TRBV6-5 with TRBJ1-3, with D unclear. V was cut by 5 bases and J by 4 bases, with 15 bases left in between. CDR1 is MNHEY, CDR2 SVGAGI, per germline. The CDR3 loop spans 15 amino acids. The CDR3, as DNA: TGTGCCAGCAGTCTTTACGATTCCACCGGAAACACCATATATTTT. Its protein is CASSLYDSTGNTIYF.

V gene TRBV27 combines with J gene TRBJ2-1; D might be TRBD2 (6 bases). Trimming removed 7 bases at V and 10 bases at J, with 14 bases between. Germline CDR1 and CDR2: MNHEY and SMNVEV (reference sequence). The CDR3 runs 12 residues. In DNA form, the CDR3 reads TGTGCCAGCATGGGACTGGGGCCCGAGCAGTTCTTC. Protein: CASMGLGPEQFF.

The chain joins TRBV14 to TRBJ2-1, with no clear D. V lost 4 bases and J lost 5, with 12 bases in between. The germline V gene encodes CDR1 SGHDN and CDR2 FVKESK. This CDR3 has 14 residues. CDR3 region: CASSPSPANNEQFF. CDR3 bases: TGTGCCAGCAGCCCCAGCCCTGCAAACAATGAGCAGTTCTTC.

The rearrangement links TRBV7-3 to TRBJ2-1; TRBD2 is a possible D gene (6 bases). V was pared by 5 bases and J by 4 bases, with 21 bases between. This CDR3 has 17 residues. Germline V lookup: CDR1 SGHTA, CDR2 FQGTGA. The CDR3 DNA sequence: TGTGCCAGCAGCCCCGCGGGACTCCTTAATCCTTACAATGAGCAGTTCTTC. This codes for CASSPAGLLNPYNEQFF.

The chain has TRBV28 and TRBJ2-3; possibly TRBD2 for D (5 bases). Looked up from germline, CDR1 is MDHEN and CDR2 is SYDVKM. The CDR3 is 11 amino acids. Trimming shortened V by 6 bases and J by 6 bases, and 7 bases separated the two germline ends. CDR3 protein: CASRTGDTQYF. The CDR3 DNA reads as TGTGCCAGCAGGACGGGGGATACGCAGTATTTT.

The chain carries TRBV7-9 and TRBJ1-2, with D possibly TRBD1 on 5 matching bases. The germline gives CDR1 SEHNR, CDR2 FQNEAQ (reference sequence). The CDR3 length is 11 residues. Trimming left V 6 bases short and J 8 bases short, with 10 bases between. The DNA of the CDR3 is TGTGCCAGCAGACGGGACGCCGGCTACACCTTC. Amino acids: CASRRDAGYTF.

The CDR3 here is CAIGRGYNEQFF. The CDR3 nucleotides read TGTGCCATCGGTAGGGGATACAATGAGCAGTTCTTC. The V gene is TRBV10-3, the J gene TRBJ2-1; perhaps TRBD1 as D (5 bases). CDR1 ENHRY and CDR2 SYGVKD come from the germline V gene. This CDR3 comprises 12 residues. V lost 8 bases and J lost 4, with 9 bases in between.